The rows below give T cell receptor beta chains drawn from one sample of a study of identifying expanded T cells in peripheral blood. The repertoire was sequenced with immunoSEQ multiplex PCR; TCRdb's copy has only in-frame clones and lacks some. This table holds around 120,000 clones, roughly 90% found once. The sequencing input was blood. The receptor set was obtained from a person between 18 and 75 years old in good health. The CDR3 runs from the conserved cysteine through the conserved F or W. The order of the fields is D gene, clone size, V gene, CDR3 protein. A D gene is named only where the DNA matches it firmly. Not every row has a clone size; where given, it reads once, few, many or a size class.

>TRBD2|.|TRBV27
CASRRRGYQETQYF
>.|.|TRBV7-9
CASSSTPTNSPLHF
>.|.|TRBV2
CASSERLELPEQYF
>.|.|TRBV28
CASSLFRGRRTGELFF
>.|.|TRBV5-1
CASSLSRGNTEAFF
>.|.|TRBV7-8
CASSFVGGSYEQYF
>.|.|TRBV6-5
CASSYAGLGLWYF
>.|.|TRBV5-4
CASSDWGGSSYNSPLHF
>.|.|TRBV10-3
CAIRRTENTEAFF
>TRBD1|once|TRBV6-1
CASIEQGHASYEQYF
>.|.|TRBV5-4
CASSPWGGSDYGYTF
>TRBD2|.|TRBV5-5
CASSLSSGGAVEQYF
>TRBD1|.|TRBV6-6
CASNSRRDRGNQPQHF
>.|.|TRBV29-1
CSVAYSVDTQYF
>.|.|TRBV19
CASSILQNWAGPVEKLFF
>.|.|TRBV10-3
CAIAWGADSYEQYF
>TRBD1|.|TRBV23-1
CAGAPRQGPYEQYF
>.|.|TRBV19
CASRRVRDNSPLHF
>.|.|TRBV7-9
CASSPDTTDTQYF
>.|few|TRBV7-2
CASSLAWRGSSPLHF
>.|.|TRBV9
CASSVAGGLRGPYEQYF
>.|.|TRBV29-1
CSVESGVYGYTF
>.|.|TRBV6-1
CASSERGGLYEQYF
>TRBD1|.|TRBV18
CASSPPGTGGRTTNYGYTF
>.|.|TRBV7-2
CATQLGGVGNTIYF
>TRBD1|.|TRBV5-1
CASSRGQGRSSGANVLTF
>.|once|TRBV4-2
CASSQETQGNSGNTIYF
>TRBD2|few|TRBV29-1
CSAWSSGGDETQYF
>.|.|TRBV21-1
CASGDRGIGVSRQYF
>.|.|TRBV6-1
CASQPPQYF
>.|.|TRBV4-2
CASSQEGDAHEQFF
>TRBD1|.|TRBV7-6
CASSLGVPGGADFKDTEAFF
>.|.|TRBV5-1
CASSLSGYSYNEQFF
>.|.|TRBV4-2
CASSQWLNTEAFF
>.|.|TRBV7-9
CASTPLQSNEKLFF
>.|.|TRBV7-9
CASSLEWGSLRNSPLHF
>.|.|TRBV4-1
CASSQFDQEQYF
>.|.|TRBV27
CASSLTGVGREKLFF
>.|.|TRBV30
CAWSALPPGLRKGGELFF
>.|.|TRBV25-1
CASSEFGGAQGEQYF
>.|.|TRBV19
CASSIAGAGFRAQHF
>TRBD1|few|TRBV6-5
CASSYRTGADSPLHF
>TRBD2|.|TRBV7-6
CASSLVGGGTPGTQYF
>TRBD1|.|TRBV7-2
CASSFDRGGQPQHF
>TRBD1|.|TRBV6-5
CASSLRDSNSPLHF
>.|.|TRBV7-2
CASSPSPGQGSRDTQYF
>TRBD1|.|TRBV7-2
CASSLDRGDHTIYF
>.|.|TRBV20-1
CSASRIAEAFF
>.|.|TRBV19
CASSMLNSPLHF
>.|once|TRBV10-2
CASGGDSYNEQFF
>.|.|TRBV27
CASSLSPGRATEAFF
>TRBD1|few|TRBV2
CASSTGDYSPLHF
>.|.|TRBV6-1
CASSSGMGSYEQYF
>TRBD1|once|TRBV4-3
CASSQENGGTGGPGELFF
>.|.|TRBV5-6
CASKADSMNTEAFF
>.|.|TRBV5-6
CASILGQQETQYF
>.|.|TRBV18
CASSPFRGGDEKLFF
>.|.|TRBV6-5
CASFGSGRYGYTF
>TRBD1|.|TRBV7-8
CASRPNYRGDGYTF
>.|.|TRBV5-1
CASSLGGRGETQYF